This entry lists 2 T cell receptor beta chains sequenced from one sample in a study of regulatory T cells in long-lasting Graves disease. Libraries of TCR beta came from iRepertoire HTBI primers plus Arm-PCR of CDR3 regions. A single record per CDR3 protein comes from TCRdb applying MiXCR to the multiplex PCR reads. The sample consists of 350,000 to 500,000 distinct CDR3 sequences, 15% to 20% of them appearing once. Indicated time point: newly diagnosed GD, antithyroid drugs for less than 3 months. Preparation of the TCR library used RNA extracted from PBMCs. These data are also associated with another study on T cells in Graves' hyperthyroidism and ophthalmopathy.

The sequencing used peripheral blood mononuclear cells (PBMCs), collected at new diagnosis, from a patient treated with antithyroid drugs. Receptor source: a woman in her 30s with Graves disease.

This clonotype was picked up many times. The CDR3 region is CASSLAKGLAGLQETQYF. The CDR3 DNA is TGCGCCAGCAGCTTGGCCAAGGGACTAGCGGGGCTACAAGAGACCCAGTACTTC. The chain has TRBV5-1 and TRBJ2-5, with 13 bases that match TRBD2. The CDR3 totals 18 residues. J lost 2 bases, V lost 0 bases, and 7 bases had no gene match. Germline CDR1 and CDR2: SGHRS and YFSETQ.

V usage is TRBV27 and J usage is TRBJ1-1; no firm D call. CDR3 size: 12 residues. The V gene's germline CDR1 is MNHEY and CDR2 SMNVEV (reference sequence). Trimming cost V 1 base and J 8 bases, with 8 bases left between them. The CDR3: CASSLFGGEAFF. CDR3 coding DNA: TGTGCCAGCAGTTTATTTGGAGGGGAAGCTTTCTTT.